Listed here is a single T cell receptor (beta chain). The antigen is undetermined. The CDR3 sequence is 15 residues long. The trim removed 3 bases at V and 3 bases at J, leaving 5 bases unmatched. Germline V gene lookup returns CDR1 SEHNR and CDR2 FQNEAQ (reference sequence). The method was immunoSEQ multiplex PCR; TCRdb's version includes in-frame clones alone and lacks a portion of them. The sample lists about 150,000 clones, around 87% occurring once. The data belong to a study of T cell responses to AZD1222 COVID-19 vaccine. Findings and caveats of the study: In a largely white British group with more females than males, clonal diversity was possibly underestimated. Reportedly, nearly half of unique spike TCRs recognized epitopes outside B.1.351/B.1.1.7 mutations. After two AZD1222 doses, spike-specific TCR breadth and depth rose versus day 0.

The chain joins TRBV7-9 to TRBJ2-7; the match to TRBD1 covers 10 bases. Sequenced material: peripheral blood, taken 28 days after the second AZD1222 dose. This sequence originates from an adult who received the AZD1222 COVID-19 vaccine. The CDR3 DNA sequence: TGTGCCAGCAGCTTGCTGACAGGGGGCAGCTACGAGCAGTACTTC. Protein sequence: CASSLLTGGSYEQYF.